This TCR beta chain was obtained from a study of shared clonotypes between healthy human individuals (dated by TCRdb to about 2020). For context, the study as a whole: A couple of women and a few men aged 18 to 49 years were included in the cohort. Per donor, leukapheresis produced somewhere between about 0.85 and 9.5 billion PBMCs. Different laboratories and diverse techniques were used to prepare libraries and sequence TCR repertoires, to increase sequencing depth and limit assay-specific biases. Blood TCR repertoires of a handful of healthy adults were deeply sequenced to estimate repertoire size and the extent of clonotype sharing between individuals. For each donor, three plates each were used for CD4 naive and CD4 memory, two plates were used for CD8 naive, and one plate was used for CD8 memory.

For the CD8 naive samples, CD45RO-negative cells were positively selected for CCR7, yielding a CD45RA+CCR7+ population from which TemRA cells were excluded. Healthy HIV-negative adults with no recently reported acute infections or vaccinations were included as donors. Only Caucasian adults living in Nashville, Tennessee, USA were represented among the donors. Blood was obtained by leukapheresis, after which PBMCs were separated by Ficoll-Histopaque density gradient centrifugation and cryopreserved in liquid nitrogen vapor phase. Analytical flow cytometry was used to check the purity and quantity of every magnetically sorted T cell population. Genomic DNA was isolated from each sorted fraction and quantified by UV absorbance on a Nanodrop 2000c. Using the deep immunoSEQ assay, TCR CDR3 regions were amplified from genomic DNA by multiplex PCR. For each cell subset, the extracted genomic DNA was distributed evenly across all wells of several immunoSEQ 96-well plates, and each plate served as one replicate. Each replicate PCR for sorted subsets received approximately 200 ng genomic DNA, equal to 28,000 or so T cell genomes. Purified libraries were measured with a Qubit 3.0 fluorometer, size-checked on a Bioanalyzer 2100, and measured again with the KAPA Library Quantification kit. A separate single-read 150-cycle Illumina NextSeq 550 flow cell was used to sequence each immunoSEQ 96-well plate. In the paper's pipeline: Because only junctional sequences without quality scores were contained in the immunoSEQ output, filtering matching that applied to full-length reads could not be performed. Sequences were annotated with PyIR, a Python wrapper for IgBLAST v1.9, using IMGT germline references to assign V/J genes and CDR3. Reads were filtered out if the reads had weak V/J assignments (E-value above 1e-6), no CDR3, stop codons, out-of-frame junctions, or ambiguous translated residues. V3J clonotypes were defined as sequences sharing the same inferred V gene, J gene, and CDR3 amino acid sequence. The percentage overlap between two repertoires was calculated by dividing the number of shared unique clonotypes by the size of the smaller repertoire. Repertoire richness was assessed with RTK rarefaction, the Chao1 estimator, and Recon v2.1 estimates of unobserved clonotypes. For all TCRbeta clonotypes obtained by the gDNA method from four donors, generation probabilities were computed with OLGA. TCRdb carries this immuneACCESS record with in-frame sequences only. Its versions omit some clonotypes, under half of them owing to an unresolved V gene in the studies checked, with the rest unexplained. V and J calls and clone size come straight from that table; D and trimming were deduced from the DNA. In all, the sample holds approximately 2,200,000 clones, and 90% to 95% of those were seen once. Roughly 1.7% of the sample is taken by the ten largest.

Summary of the overall study and its limitations: The genetic and exposure-history diversity represented was limited by the small number of donors. Sampling was restricted to blood, and TCR repertoires in tissues likely differ from the TCR repertoires found in blood. Clonotypes shared by all four sorted-subset donors showed higher generation probabilities than non-shared clonotypes. Estimated clonotype richness was generally larger for naive than for memory subsets. Sharing across several donors was observed for around 5% of naive CD4, around 3.5% of naive CD8, around 2.5% of memory CD4, and about 0.38% of memory CD8 clonotypes. Even with the large sequencing depth, rarefaction of the sorted-subset datasets indicated that sequencing was incomplete. Pairwise subsampling indicated that sequencing depth was expected to affect the degree of clonotype sharing among donors.

Between the V and J ends, shortened by 5 bases and 2 bases respectively, the junction contains 13 bases. CDR1 SGHVS and CDR2 FNYEAQ are derived from the germline V gene. Inclusive of the bounding cysteine and phenylalanine, the CDR3 is 16 residues long. Only the CDR3 part of the read is kept: 48 bases, read in frame from the first base. As regards this clone: Its antigen remains undetermined. No much larger clone is present one base from it, and per-base qualities are unavailable.

The TCR sequence derives from a man younger than 35 in good health. Some clones in this sample may be carry-over from other donors' samples. The chain was built from TRBV7-6 and TRBJ2-6, with no reliable assignment of the D segment. The sample consisted of naive CD8+ T cells from PBMCs. The cell subset or site label of this sample denotes: CD45RA+CCR7+. CDR3 protein: CASSHTLGPGANVLTF. In nucleotides, the sequence is TGTGCCAGCAGCCATACACTGGGCCCTGGGGCCAACGTCCTGACTTTC.